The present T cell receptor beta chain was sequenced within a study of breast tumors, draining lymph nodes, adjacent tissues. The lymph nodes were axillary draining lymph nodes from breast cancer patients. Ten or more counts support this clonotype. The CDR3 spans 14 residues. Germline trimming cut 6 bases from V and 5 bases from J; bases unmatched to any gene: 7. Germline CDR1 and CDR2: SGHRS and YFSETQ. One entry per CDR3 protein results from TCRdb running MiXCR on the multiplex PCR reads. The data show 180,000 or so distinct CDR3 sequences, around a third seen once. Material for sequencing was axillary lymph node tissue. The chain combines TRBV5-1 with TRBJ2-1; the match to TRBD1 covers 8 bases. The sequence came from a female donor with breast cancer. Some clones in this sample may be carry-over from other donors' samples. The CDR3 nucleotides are TGCGCCAGCAACCCAGGGGGCCTGGACAATGAGCAGTTCTTC. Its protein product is CASNPGGLDNEQFF.